Listed below are T cell receptor beta chains from one sample, sequenced in a study of blood T cell repertoires in COVID-19. Only in-frame clones appear in the TCRdb table, and some are missing; sequencing was by immunoSEQ multiplex PCR. The table lists under 300,000 clones, around 81% of them singletons, with around 2.9% in the top ten. The sequenced sample was peripheral blood. These receptors were obtained from a woman in her fifties or sixties with active or convalescent COVID-19. Both conserved end residues are part of each CDR3. Fields, in order: D gene, J gene, clone size, V gene, CDR3 DNA, CDR3 protein. D genes are given only for firm matches. A clone size is listed for some rows: how often the clone was seen (once, few, many), or a class if it is expanded.

>-|TRBJ1-3|-|TRBV19
TGTGCCAGTAGTATATTCGGGGGAACCTCTGGAAACACCATATATTTT
CASSIFGGTSGNTIYF
>-|TRBJ1-4|-|TRBV27
TGTGCCAGCAGTTTATCGAGGCCAACTAATGAAAAACTGTTTTTT
CASSLSRPTNEKLFF
>TRBD1|TRBJ1-2|few|TRBV4-1
TGCGCCAGCAGCCAACCGAACAGGGGAAGGAACTATGGCTACACCTTC
CASSQPNRGRNYGYTF
>TRBD1|TRBJ2-7|-|TRBV7-9
TGTGCCAGCAGCTTTCCGGGACAGGGTTCCTACGAGCAGTACTTC
CASSFPGQGSYEQYF
>TRBD1|TRBJ1-5|-|TRBV30
TGTGCCTGGAGCGACGGACAGGACAATCAGCCCCAGCATTTT
CAWSDGQDNQPQHF
>TRBD1|TRBJ2-1|-|TRBV7-3
TGTGCCAGCAGCACGACAGGGGGCAATGAGCAGTTCTTC
CASSTTGGNEQFF
>TRBD1|TRBJ1-5|-|TRBV30
TGTGCCTGGAGTGTACATAAGGACAGGGTCCAACCAGGGCCCCAGCATTTT
CAWSVHKDRVQPGPQHF
>-|TRBJ1-2|-|TRBV15
TGTGCCACCAGCAGACCATTCCAATCCACTCTAACGGGGGGCTACACCTTC
CATSRPFQSTLTGGYTF
>TRBD1|TRBJ1-2|-|TRBV28
TGTGCCAGCAGTAACGCCGGGACAGGGGCCTATGGCTACACCTTC
CASSNAGTGAYGYTF
>TRBD1|TRBJ2-2|-|TRBV2
TGTGCCAGCAGGCCCGGGACAGCGAACACCGGGGAGCTGTTTTTT
CASRPGTANTGELFF
>-|TRBJ2-3|-|TRBV6-5
TGTGCCAGCAGTTACCTGGGGACAACAAATCGGGGTACGCAGTATTTT
CASSYLGTTNRGTQYF
>TRBD1|TRBJ2-7|-|TRBV3-1/TRBV3-2
TGTGCCAGCAGCCAAGATAGGGGACAGGGACGCGAGCAGTACTTC
CASSQDRGQGREQYF
>TRBD1|TRBJ2-7|-|TRBV18
TGTGCCAGCTCAAAGGGACAGGAGTCGGGCGAGCAGTACTTC
CASSKGQESGEQYF
>TRBD1|TRBJ1-2|-|TRBV29-1
TGCAGCTATCAGGGGGCGTCCGGAGGCTACACCTTC
CSYQGASGGYTF
>-|TRBJ2-2|-|TRBV25-1
TGTGCCAGCGCCACCTTCCTACGGGGGAACCTTGGCACCGGGGAGCTGTTTTTT
CASATFLRGNLGTGELFF
>TRBD1|TRBJ2-7|-|TRBV18
TGTGCCAGCTCACAGACGGACAGGGCGGGCGAGCAGTACTTC
CASSQTDRAGEQYF
>-|TRBJ2-7|-|TRBV5-4
TGTGCCAGCAGCTTGGGGTGGGGGGATTACGAGCAGTACTTC
CASSLGWGDYEQYF
>-|TRBJ1-4|-|TRBV15
TGTGCCACCAGCCCCTCCTTCCCCATAGAACTTAATGAAAAACTGTTTTTT
CATSPSFPIELNEKLFF
>-|TRBJ2-1|-|TRBV12-5
TGTGCTAGTGGTTTGGAACTAGGCGGGCAGTTCTTC
CASGLELGGQFF
>-|TRBJ1-4|few|TRBV3-1/TRBV3-2
TGTGCCAGCAGCTCCGACAGACCAACTAATGAAAAACTGTTTTTT
CASSSDRPTNEKLFF
>-|TRBJ2-1|-|TRBV4-1
TGCGCCAGCAGCCTAGACCAACAGGGTTCCTACAATGAGCAGTTCTTC
CASSLDQQGSYNEQFF
>TRBD1|TRBJ1-1|-|TRBV18
TGTGCCAGCTCGCCTGGGACAGGGAACACTGAAGCTTTCTTT
CASSPGTGNTEAFF
>-|TRBJ2-7|-|TRBV7-6
TGTGCCAGCAGCCCATTTGAGGGCCCCGCGGCCGAGCAGTACTTC
CASSPFEGPAAEQYF